Detailed here is one T cell receptor beta chain. It has no known antigen specificity. It has no much larger one-base neighbor in the sample; base qualities were not kept. At diagnosis, tumor, uninvolved tumor-adjacent lung and peripheral blood were collected and then preserved as a mix of FFPE and fresh-frozen material. Blood samples were analyzed as peripheral blood mononuclear cells for TCR repertoire profiling. The junction shows trimming of 0 bases on V and 4 bases on J, plus 11 bases between the germline ends. The CDR3, from cysteine to phenylalanine, totals 15 residues. CDR3 DNA is the only sequence kept; it has 45 bases, read in frame from the first base. Based on the germline V gene, the CDR1 and CDR2 sequences are LGHNA and YSLEER. TCR beta CDR3 regions were sequenced from DNA using the immunoSEQ Assay. The authors' analysis ran thus. T cell density was computed as TCR beta template counts normalized to usable DNA estimated by amplifying housekeeping genes. Richness was estimated using the preseqR package, with extrapolation to 400,000 templates for PBMC samples and to 120,000 templates for tissue samples. Clonality was defined as one minus Pielou's evenness. Differential abundance testing on productive amino-acid clonotypes, with a minimum total count of 5 and an alpha of 0.1, was used to identify tissue-enriched TCRs. The Jaccard Index and the Morisita Overlap Index were used to measure how much the repertoires overlapped between compartments. TCR beta CDR3s were clustered by GLIPH together with public tetramer-defined viral CDR3s, and at least three viral sequences plus V-gene enrichment were required for viral motifs. This is the immuneACCESS table as TCRdb keeps it, with only in-frame sequences that have V and J called. A part of the clones is gone; compared with another copy, unresolved V genes explain less than half, and the rest is unexplained. The V and J calls and clone size come from that table; D and trimming were worked out from the DNA. The sample table contains around 40,000 clones; only one count was recorded for approximately 83% of them. Approximately 6.9% of the sample is taken by the ten largest.

These data belong to a study of T cells in localized non-small cell lung cancer (dated by TCRdb to about 2020). For the study in its entirety: The study analyzed T cell repertoires of 236 early-stage NSCLC patients, comparing tumors and uninvolved tumor-adjacent lungs. The cohort comprised approximately 240 treatment-naïve NSCLC patients with resected, localized lung tumors. A mean age of around 66 years was recorded for the NSCLC patients, of whom 120 to 150 were male and 90 to 110 were female. Here is what the overall study found, with its caveats: A median of roughly 50 of the top 100 tumor clones turned up in the paired uninvolved adjacent lung, and 25 to 30 of those clones also ranked among the top 100 of that same adjacent lung. Because of the exploratory design, TCR variables were selected using unadjusted p-values without false-discovery rate correction. Higher T cell density in blood was associated with longer overall survival, whereas higher clonality in adjacent lung was associated with shorter survival. Multi-region tumor sequencing was not performed, so intratumor heterogeneity could not be excluded. Uninvolved tumor-adjacent lung showed the highest T cell clonality, higher than tumor, which suggests more focused antigenic responses in the uninvolved tumor-adjacent lung.

The sample here was peripheral blood, taken before any cancer treatment. The sequence came from a man between 35 and 75 years old with stage I lung adenocarcinoma. This chain joins TRBV4-3 to TRBJ2-3, with the D gene call left open. CDR3 sequence: CASSQERWFPDTQYF. The bases read TGCGCCAGCAGCCAAGAGCGGTGGTTTCCAGATACGCAGTATTTT.